A selection of T cell receptor beta chains follows, all from one sample in a study of glioma-infiltrating T cells. TCRdb reprocessed the multiplex PCR reads via MiXCR and lists one record per CDR3 protein. The sample consists of fewer than 250,000 distinct CDR3 sequences, 32% of them appearing once. Sequenced: glioma tissue, nonneoplastic brain tissue, or PBMCs (not recorded which). The receptors were sampled from a human donor with low-grade glioma or glioblastoma, undergoing nonglioma brain surgery, or in good health (not recorded which). Each CDR3 is given with its conserved first and last residue. Each record gives: D gene, clone size, V gene, J gene, CDR3 DNA, CDR3 protein. A D gene is named only where the DNA matches it firmly. Rows give clone size only sometimes, using once, few, many, or a class for an expanded clone.

d_call: -; clone_size: few; v_call: TRBV7-3; j_call: TRBJ2-2; cdr3_nt: TGTGCCAGCAGCTTATCGGTCTCCGGGGAGCTGTTTTTT; cdr3_aa: CASSLSVSGELFF
d_call: -; clone_size: many; v_call: TRBV20-1; j_call: TRBJ2-1; cdr3_nt: TGCAGTGCTCGGGGACGGCTGTACAATGAGCAGTTCTTC; cdr3_aa: CSARGRLYNEQFF
d_call: -; clone_size: many; v_call: TRBV19; j_call: TRBJ1-1; cdr3_nt: TGTGCCAGTAGTACTCCAGGCCTGAACACTGAAGCTTTCTTT; cdr3_aa: CASSTPGLNTEAFF
d_call: -; clone_size: many; v_call: TRBV6-7; j_call: TRBJ2-4; cdr3_nt: TGTGCCAGCAGTCCCAGGGGTAACATTCAGTACTTC; cdr3_aa: CASSPRGNIQYF
d_call: TRBD1; clone_size: many; v_call: TRBV19; j_call: TRBJ1-2; cdr3_nt: TGTGCCAGTGATCCGGGACAGGGGATTCGTAACTATGGCTACACCTTC; cdr3_aa: CASDPGQGIRNYGYTF
d_call: -; clone_size: -; v_call: TRBV5-1; j_call: TRBJ1-5; cdr3_nt: TGCGCCAGCAGCTTGGCCCCAAATCAGCCCCAGCATTTT; cdr3_aa: CASSLAPNQPQHF
d_call: -; clone_size: many; v_call: TRBV12-3/TRBV12-4; j_call: TRBJ2-7; cdr3_nt: TGTGCCAGCAGCCTCCCATTTGCGGGTCACGAGCAGTACTTC; cdr3_aa: CASSLPFAGHEQYF
d_call: -; clone_size: -; v_call: TRBV3-1; j_call: TRBJ2-7; cdr3_nt: TGCGTCAGCAGCCAAGCCGGAGCCTACGAGCAGTACTTC; cdr3_aa: CVSSQAGAYEQYF
d_call: -; clone_size: once; v_call: TRBV7-2; j_call: TRBJ1-5; cdr3_nt: TGTGCCAGCAGCTTAGAGGGGAATAAGAAAAAGAATTTT; cdr3_aa: CASSLEGNKKKNF
d_call: TRBD1; clone_size: many; v_call: TRBV10-3; j_call: TRBJ2-7; cdr3_nt: TGTGCCATCAGTGAGACCGGACAGGGGGTTCAGTACTTC; cdr3_aa: CAISETGQGVQYF
d_call: TRBD1; clone_size: once; v_call: TRBV6-1; j_call: TRBJ1-2; cdr3_nt: TGTGCCAGCGGCGGACAGGGGAGTGGCTACACCTTC; cdr3_aa: CASGGQGSGYTF
d_call: TRBD2; clone_size: many; v_call: TRBV4-1; j_call: TRBJ2-7; cdr3_nt: TGCGCCAGCAGCCATCCCGCGGGGGCCTACGAGCAGTACTTC; cdr3_aa: CASSHPAGAYEQYF
d_call: -; clone_size: -; v_call: TRBV7-2; j_call: TRBJ2-7; cdr3_nt: TGTGCCAGCAGCTACAATACCGGGACCTTCTACGAGCAGTACTTC; cdr3_aa: CASSYNTGTFYEQYF
d_call: -; clone_size: -; v_call: TRBV29-1; j_call: TRBJ1-4; cdr3_nt: TGCAGCGTTGAGACGGGGGCACCCGAAAAACTGTTTTTT; cdr3_aa: CSVETGAPEKLFF
d_call: -; clone_size: -; v_call: TRBV12-3/TRBV12-4; j_call: TRBJ2-1; cdr3_nt: TGTGCCAGCAGTTTGATGGCGGCCAATGAGCAGTTCTTC; cdr3_aa: CASSLMAANEQFF
d_call: TRBD2; clone_size: many; v_call: TRBV7-8; j_call: TRBJ2-7; cdr3_nt: TGTGCCAGCAGCCTCACTCCTACTAGCGGGAGCTACGAGCAGTACTTC; cdr3_aa: CASSLTPTSGSYEQYF
d_call: TRBD2; clone_size: many; v_call: TRBV28; j_call: TRBJ2-7; cdr3_nt: TGTGCCAGCAGTGTGACTAGCGGGAGACGCCACGAGCAGTACTTC; cdr3_aa: CASSVTSGRRHEQYF
d_call: -; clone_size: many; v_call: TRBV7-9; j_call: TRBJ1-2; cdr3_nt: TGTGCCAGCAGCTTGGATGGGGGATCCTATGGCTACACCTTC; cdr3_aa: CASSLDGGSYGYTF
d_call: -; clone_size: many; v_call: TRBV7-2; j_call: TRBJ2-3; cdr3_nt: TGTGCCAGCGTGGGGGCTAGCACAGATACGCAGTATTTT; cdr3_aa: CASVGASTDTQYF
d_call: TRBD1; clone_size: many; v_call: TRBV27; j_call: TRBJ1-1; cdr3_nt: TGTGCCAGCAGTGGACAGGGGGGCATGAACACTGAAGCTTTCTTT; cdr3_aa: CASSGQGGMNTEAFF
d_call: -; clone_size: -; v_call: TRBV6-5; j_call: TRBJ2-3; cdr3_nt: TGTGTTAGCAGTTACTCCTCCGGGACGGTGGGGTCAGATACGCAGTATTTT; cdr3_aa: CVSSYSSGTVGSDTQYF
d_call: -; clone_size: -; v_call: TRBV5-6; j_call: TRBJ2-1; cdr3_nt: TGTGCCAGCAGCTTGGGAATGAGGAGGGCTAATGAGCAGTTCTTC; cdr3_aa: CASSLGMRRANEQFF
d_call: -; clone_size: -; v_call: TRBV19; j_call: TRBJ2-1; cdr3_nt: TGTGCCAGTAGTATAGATCAGGCGGGTTCGGACGAGCAGTTCTTC; cdr3_aa: CASSIDQAGSDEQFF
d_call: TRBD2; clone_size: -; v_call: TRBV20-1; j_call: TRBJ2-7; cdr3_nt: TGCAGTGCTAGACCTAGCGGGAGGGCCGAGTACGAGCAGTACTTC; cdr3_aa: CSARPSGRAEYEQYF
d_call: -; clone_size: many; v_call: TRBV7-2; j_call: TRBJ1-1; cdr3_nt: TGTGCCAGCAGCCCGCGGGGGGGGCTCTCTGAAGCTTTCTTT; cdr3_aa: CASSPRGGLSEAFF
d_call: -; clone_size: -; v_call: TRBV29-1; j_call: TRBJ2-3; cdr3_nt: TGCAGCGTGCAGGGGATATTAACAGATACGCAGTATTTT; cdr3_aa: CSVQGILTDTQYF
d_call: -; clone_size: few; v_call: TRBV12-3/TRBV12-4; j_call: TRBJ1-5; cdr3_nt: TGTGCCAGCAGTTTGTCGGTTGGCCCTAGAAGCAATCAGCCCCAGCATTTT; cdr3_aa: CASSLSVGPRSNQPQHF
d_call: -; clone_size: few; v_call: TRBV4-3; j_call: TRBJ1-2; cdr3_nt: TGCGCCAGCAGCCAATCTCCCAGGGATGGCTACACCTTC; cdr3_aa: CASSQSPRDGYTF
d_call: -; clone_size: few; v_call: TRBV5-5; j_call: TRBJ2-5; cdr3_nt: TGTGCCAGCAGCCTTAAGACTAAACAGGAGACCCAGTACTTC; cdr3_aa: CASSLKTKQETQYF